This TCR beta chain was captured in a study of T cells in Graves' hyperthyroidism and ophthalmopathy. This clonotype occurred many times. CDR3 length: 15 residues. Germline V gives CDR1 LNHNV, CDR2 YYDKDF (reference sequence). Trimming cost V 0 bases and J 1 base, with 9 bases left between them. Researchers amplified the TCR beta CDR3 regions from RNA transcripts. Carried out on the TCR CDR3, a first-round RT-PCR used the HTBI primer set. TCRdb re-called the multiplex PCR reads with MiXCR, one entry per CDR3 protein. The sample carries about 360,000 distinct CDR3 sequences, about 15% recorded once. Any patient presenting with uncontrolled infection, other autoimmune disease, pregnancy or lactation was left out. Diagnosis rested on symptoms, serum thyroxine and TRAb, thyroid ultrasound, and orbital computed tomography.

This chain joins TRBV15 and TRBJ1-1, with D uncertain. The sequence derives from a woman aged 18-29 years with Graves' hyperthyroidism that later progressed to Graves' ophthalmopathy. Sample: blood. CDR3 DNA: TGTGCCACCAGCAGAGATCCCGCAGAGAACACTGAAGCTTTCTTT. Amino acid sequence: CATSRDPAENTEAFF.